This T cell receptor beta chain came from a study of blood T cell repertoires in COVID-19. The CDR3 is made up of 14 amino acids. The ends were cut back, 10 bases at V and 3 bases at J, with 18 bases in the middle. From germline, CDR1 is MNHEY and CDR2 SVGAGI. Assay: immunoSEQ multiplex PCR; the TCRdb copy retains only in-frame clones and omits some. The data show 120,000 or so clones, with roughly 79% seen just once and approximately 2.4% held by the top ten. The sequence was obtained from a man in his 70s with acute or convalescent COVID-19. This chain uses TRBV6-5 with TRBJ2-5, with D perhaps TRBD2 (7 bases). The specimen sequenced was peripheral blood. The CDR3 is CATGGGQGKETQYF. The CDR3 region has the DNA TGTGCCACGGGGGGAGGGCAGGGGAAAGAGACCCAGTACTTC.